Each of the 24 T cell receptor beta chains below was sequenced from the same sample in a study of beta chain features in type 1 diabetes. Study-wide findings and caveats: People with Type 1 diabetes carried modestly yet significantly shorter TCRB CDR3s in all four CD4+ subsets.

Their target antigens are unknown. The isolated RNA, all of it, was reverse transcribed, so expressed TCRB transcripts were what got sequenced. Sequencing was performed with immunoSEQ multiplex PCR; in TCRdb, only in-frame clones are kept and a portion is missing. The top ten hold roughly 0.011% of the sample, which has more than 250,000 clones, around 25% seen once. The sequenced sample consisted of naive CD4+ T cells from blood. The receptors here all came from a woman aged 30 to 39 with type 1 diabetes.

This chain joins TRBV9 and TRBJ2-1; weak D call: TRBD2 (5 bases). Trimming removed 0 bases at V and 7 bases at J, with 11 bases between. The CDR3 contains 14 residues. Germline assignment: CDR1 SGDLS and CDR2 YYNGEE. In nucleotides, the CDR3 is TGTGCCAGCAGCGTAGGTCGGGAAATGAATGAGCAGTTCTTC. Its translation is CASSVGREMNEQFF.

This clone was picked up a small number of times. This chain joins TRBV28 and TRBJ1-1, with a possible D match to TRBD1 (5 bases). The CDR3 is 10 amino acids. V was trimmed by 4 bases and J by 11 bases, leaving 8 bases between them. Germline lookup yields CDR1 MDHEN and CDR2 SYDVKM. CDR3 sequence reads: CASSSGLAFF. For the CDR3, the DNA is TGTGCCAGCAGTTCAGGGTTGGCTTTCTTT.

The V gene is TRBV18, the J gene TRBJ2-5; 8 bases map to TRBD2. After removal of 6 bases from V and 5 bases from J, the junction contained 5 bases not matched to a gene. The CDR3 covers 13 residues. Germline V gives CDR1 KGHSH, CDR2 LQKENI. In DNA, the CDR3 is TGTGCCAGCTCTCGGACTAGCTCGGAGACCCAGTACTTC. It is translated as CASSRTSSETQYF.

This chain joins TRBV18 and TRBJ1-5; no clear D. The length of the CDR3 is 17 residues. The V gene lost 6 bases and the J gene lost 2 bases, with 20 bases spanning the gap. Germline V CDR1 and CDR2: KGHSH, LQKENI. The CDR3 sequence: CASSPTEVPVRNQPQHF. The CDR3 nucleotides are TGTGCCAGCTCTCCGACTGAGGTCCCAGTACGCAATCAGCCCCAGCATTTT.

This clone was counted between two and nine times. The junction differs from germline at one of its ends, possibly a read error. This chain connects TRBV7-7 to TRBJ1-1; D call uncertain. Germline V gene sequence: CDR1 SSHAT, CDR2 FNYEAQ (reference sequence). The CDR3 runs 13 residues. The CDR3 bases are TGTGCTAGCAGCTTTCGAACGGACACTGAAGCTTTCTTT. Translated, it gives CASSFRTDTEAFF.

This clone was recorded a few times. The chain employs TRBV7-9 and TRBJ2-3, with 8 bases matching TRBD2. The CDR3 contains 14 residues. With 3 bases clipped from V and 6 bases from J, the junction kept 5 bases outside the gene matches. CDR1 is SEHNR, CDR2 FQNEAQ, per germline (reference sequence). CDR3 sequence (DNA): TGTGCCAGCAGCTTCGGGACTAGTGCGGATACGCAGTATTTT. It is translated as CASSFGTSADTQYF.

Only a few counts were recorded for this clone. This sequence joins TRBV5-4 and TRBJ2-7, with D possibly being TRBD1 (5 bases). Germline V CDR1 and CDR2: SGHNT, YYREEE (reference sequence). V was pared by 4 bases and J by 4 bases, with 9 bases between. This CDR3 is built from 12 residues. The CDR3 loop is CASSVPGYEQYF. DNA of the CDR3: TGTGCCAGCAGCGTCCCAGGGTACGAGCAGTACTTC.

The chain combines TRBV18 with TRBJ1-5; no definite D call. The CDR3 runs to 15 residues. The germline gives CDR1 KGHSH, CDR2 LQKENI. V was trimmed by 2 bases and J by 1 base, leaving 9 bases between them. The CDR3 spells CASSPGHLSNQPQHF. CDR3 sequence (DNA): TGTGCCAGCTCACCAGGGCACCTCAGCAATCAGCCCCAGCATTTT.

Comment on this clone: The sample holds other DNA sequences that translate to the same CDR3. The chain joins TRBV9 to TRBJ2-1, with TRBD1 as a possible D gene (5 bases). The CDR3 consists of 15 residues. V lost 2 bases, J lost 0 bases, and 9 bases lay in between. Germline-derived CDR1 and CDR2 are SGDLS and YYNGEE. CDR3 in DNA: TGTGCCAGCAGCGTTGAAGGGGACTCCTACAATGAGCAGTTCTTC. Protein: CASSVEGDSYNEQFF.

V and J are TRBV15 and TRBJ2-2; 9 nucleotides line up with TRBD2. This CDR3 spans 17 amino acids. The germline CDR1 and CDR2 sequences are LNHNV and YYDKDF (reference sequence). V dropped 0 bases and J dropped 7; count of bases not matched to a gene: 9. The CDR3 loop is CATSRDRIAGAIGELFF. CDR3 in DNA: TGTGCCACCAGCAGAGATCGTATAGCGGGAGCGATCGGGGAGCTGTTTTTT. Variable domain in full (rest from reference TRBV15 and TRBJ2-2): DAMVIQNPRYQVTQFGKPVTLSCSQTLNHNVMYWYQQKSSQAPKLLFHYYDKDFNNEADTPDNFQSRRPNTSFCFLDIRSPGLGDTAMYLCATSRDRIAGAIGELFFGEGSRLTVL.

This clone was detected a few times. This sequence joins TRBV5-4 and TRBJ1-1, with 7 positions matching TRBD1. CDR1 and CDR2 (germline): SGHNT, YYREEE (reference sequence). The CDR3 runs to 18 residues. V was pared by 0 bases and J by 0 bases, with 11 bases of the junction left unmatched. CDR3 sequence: CASSLAVGTDFMNTEAFF. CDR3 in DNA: TGTGCCAGCAGCTTGGCCGTAGGGACAGACTTCATGAACACTGAAGCTTTCTTT.

This CDR3 reads CASSLAGYGGSFTGELFF. CDR3 DNA: TGCGCCAGCAGCTTGGCCGGGTACGGCGGGAGTTTCACCGGGGAGCTGTTTTTT. The chain joins TRBV5-1 to TRBJ2-2, with 7 bases aligning to TRBD2. Trimming took 0 bases from V and 4 from J; bases not matched to a gene: 12. This CDR3 comprises 18 residues. CDR1 and CDR2 from the germline V gene are SGHRS and YFSETQ.

The CDR3 region has the DNA TGTGCCAGCAGCTTAGCGGGAGCCACCTACGAGCAGTACTTC. Its translation is CASSLAGATYEQYF. The rearrangement uses TRBV7-9 and TRBJ2-7, with D tentatively TRBD2 (5 bases). Trimming pared 0 bases from V and 2 bases from J, leaving 8 bases between. Looked up from germline, CDR1 is SEHNR and CDR2 is FQNEAQ (reference sequence). The length of the CDR3 is 14 residues.

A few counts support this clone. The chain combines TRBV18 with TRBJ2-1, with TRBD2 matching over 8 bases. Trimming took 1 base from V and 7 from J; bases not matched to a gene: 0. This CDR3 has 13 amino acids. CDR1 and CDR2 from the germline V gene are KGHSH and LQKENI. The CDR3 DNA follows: TGTGCCAGCTCACCACAGCGGGAGAATGAGCAGTTCTTC. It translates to CASSPQRENEQFF.

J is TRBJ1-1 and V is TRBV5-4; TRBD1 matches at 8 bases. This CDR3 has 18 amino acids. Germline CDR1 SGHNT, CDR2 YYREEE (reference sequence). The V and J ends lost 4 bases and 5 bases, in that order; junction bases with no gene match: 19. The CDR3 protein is CASSPSGRSAQGVTEAFF. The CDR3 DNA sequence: TGTGCCAGCAGCCCCTCGGGACGTTCAGCACAGGGGGTTACTGAAGCTTTCTTT.

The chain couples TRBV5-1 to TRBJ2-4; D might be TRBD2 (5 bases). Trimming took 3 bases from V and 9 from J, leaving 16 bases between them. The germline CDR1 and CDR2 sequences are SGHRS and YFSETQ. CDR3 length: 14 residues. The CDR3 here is CASSSVDPRGIQYF. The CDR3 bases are TGCGCCAGCAGCTCCGTAGACCCTCGGGGCATTCAGTACTTC. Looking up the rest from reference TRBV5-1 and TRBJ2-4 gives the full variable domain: KAGVTQTPRYLIKTRGQQVTLSCSPISGHRSVSWYQQTPGQGLQFLFEYFSETQRNKGNFPGRFSGRQFSNSRSEMNVSTLELGDSALYLCASSSVDPRGIQYFGAGTRLSVL.

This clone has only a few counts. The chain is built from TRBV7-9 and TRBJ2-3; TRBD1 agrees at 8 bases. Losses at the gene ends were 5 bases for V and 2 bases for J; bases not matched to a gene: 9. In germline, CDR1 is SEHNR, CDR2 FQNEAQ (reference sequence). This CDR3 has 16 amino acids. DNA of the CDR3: TGTGCCAGCAGCCCGGACAGGGCAACTTTCACAGATACGCAGTATTTT. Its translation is CASSPDRATFTDTQYF.

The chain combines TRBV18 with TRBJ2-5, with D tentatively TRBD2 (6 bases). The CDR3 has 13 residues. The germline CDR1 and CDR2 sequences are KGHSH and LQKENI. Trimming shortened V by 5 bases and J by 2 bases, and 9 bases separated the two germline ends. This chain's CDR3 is CASSSGVQETQYF. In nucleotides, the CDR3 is TGTGCCAGCTCATCGGGGGTTCAAGAGACCCAGTACTTC.

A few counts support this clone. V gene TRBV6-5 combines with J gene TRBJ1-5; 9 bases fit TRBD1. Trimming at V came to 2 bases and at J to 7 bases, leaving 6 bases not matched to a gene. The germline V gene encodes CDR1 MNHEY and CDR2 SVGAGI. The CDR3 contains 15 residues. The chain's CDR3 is CASSYPAGQGQPQHF. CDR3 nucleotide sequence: TGTGCCAGCAGTTACCCGGCAGGACAGGGGCAGCCCCAGCATTTT.

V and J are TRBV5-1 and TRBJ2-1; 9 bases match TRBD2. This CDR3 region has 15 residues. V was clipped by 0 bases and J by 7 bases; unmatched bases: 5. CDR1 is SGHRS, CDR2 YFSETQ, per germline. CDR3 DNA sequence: TGCGCCAGCAGCTTGGCTCTAGCGGGAACGAATGAGCAGTTCTTC. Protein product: CASSLALAGTNEQFF. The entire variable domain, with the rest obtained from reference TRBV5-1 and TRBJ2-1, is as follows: KAGVTQTPRYLIKTRGQQVTLSCSPISGHRSVSWYQQTPGQGLQFLFEYFSETQRNKGNFPGRFSGRQFSNSRSEMNVSTLELGDSALYLCASSLALAGTNEQFFGPGTRLTVL.

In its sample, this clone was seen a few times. Here the CDR3 DNA reads TGCGCCAGCAGCAACGCAGGGGGCTTAGGGTATGGCTACACCTTC. Protein product: CASSNAGGLGYGYTF. The chain recombines TRBV5-1 with TRBJ1-2, with TRBD1 identical over 8 bases. This CDR3 is built from 15 residues. CDR1 is SGHRS, CDR2 YFSETQ, per germline. V gave up 4 bases and J gave up 5 bases; unmatched junction bases: 10.

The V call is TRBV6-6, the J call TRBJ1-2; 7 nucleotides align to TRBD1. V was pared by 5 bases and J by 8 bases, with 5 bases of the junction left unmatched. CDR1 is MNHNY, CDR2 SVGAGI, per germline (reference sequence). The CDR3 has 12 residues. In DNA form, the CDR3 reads TGTGCCAGCAGTAAACGACAGGGAGGCTACACCTTC. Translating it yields CASSKRQGGYTF.

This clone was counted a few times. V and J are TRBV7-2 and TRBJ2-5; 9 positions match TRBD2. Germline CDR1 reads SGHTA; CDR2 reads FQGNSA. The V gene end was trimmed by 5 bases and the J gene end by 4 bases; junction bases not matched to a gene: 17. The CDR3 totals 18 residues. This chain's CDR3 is CASSLGSPGSGRGETQYF. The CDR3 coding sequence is TGTGCCAGCAGCCTAGGCTCACCCGGTAGCGGGAGAGGAGAGACCCAGTACTTC. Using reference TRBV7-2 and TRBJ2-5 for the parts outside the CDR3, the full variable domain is GAGVSQSPSNKVTEKGKDVELRCDPISGHTALYWYRQSLGQGLEFLIYFQGNSAPDKSGLPSDRFSAERTGGSVSTLTIQRTQQEDSAVYLCASSLGSPGSGRGETQYFGPGTRLLVL.

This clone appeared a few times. CDR3 in DNA: TGTGCCAGCAGCCCCGCGCGGACAGGGTTAGCTTTCTTT. The encoded protein is CASSPARTGLAFF. The rearrangement uses TRBV14 and TRBJ1-1, with 8 bases matching TRBD1. The germline CDR1 and CDR2 sequences are SGHDN and FVKESK. V lost 4 bases to trimming and J lost 10 bases; unmatched junction nucleotides: 8. The CDR3 contains 13 residues.